The 25 T cell receptor beta chains below were found in one sample sequenced in a study of human T cells and chemical hapten exposure. The time point was: pre-sensitization, week 0. Noted treatment: therapeutic diphenylcyclopropenone sensitization with weekly scalp DPC. TCRdb re-derived calls from the RACE reads in MiXCR, one entry per CDR3 protein. This sample carries tens of thousands of distinct CDR3 sequences, 6% to 9.5% of them seen once, and the ten largest clones take 1.3%. The material was whole blood, obtained in connection with sensitization to the hapten diphenylcyclopropenone (DPC). These receptors were obtained from a woman in her 50s with alopecia areata. Some clones in this sample may be carry-over from other donors' samples.

With respect to this clonotype: Just one base apart from a much larger clone, this may be a read error. The V gene is TRBV6-2 or TRBV6-3, the J gene TRBJ2-7; D could derive from TRBD1 or TRBD2 (6 bases each). The CDR3 loop spans 13 amino acids. V lost 6 bases and J 6 bases, leaving 15 bases between the germline ends. Germline V gives CDR1 MNHEY, CDR2 SVGEGT. The CDR3 sequence is CASSVGGRGEQYF. CDR3 DNA sequence: TGTGCCAGCAGCGTAGGGGGGAGAGGCGAGCAGTACTTC.

This clonotype was counted at least ten times. V and J are TRBV7-2 and TRBJ2-1, with TRBD2 matching 8 bases. The germline V gene has CDR1 SGHTA and CDR2 FQGNSA. The CDR3 spans 15 residues. V shed 1 base and J 6 bases; nucleotides not matched to a gene: 5. For the CDR3, the DNA is TGTGCCAGCAGCTTAGTGTGGCTAGCGGGCAATGAGCAGTTCTTC. Translation: CASSLVWLAGNEQFF.

This clonotype was observed many times. The genes are TRBV7-3 and TRBJ1-1; 9 bases are a match to TRBD1. This CDR3 spans 15 amino acids. The J segment lost 5 bases and the V segment lost 4 bases, leaving 8 bases of the junction unmatched. In germline, CDR1 is SGHTA, CDR2 FQGTGA. In DNA form, the CDR3 reads TGTGCCAGCAGCTCCCTGGGACAGGGACGGACTGAAGCTTTCTTT. Translating it yields CASSSLGQGRTEAFF.

This clonotype has at least ten counts. The chain links TRBV7-8 to TRBJ1-3, with TRBD1 identical over 8 bases. In germline, CDR1 is SGHVS, CDR2 FQNEAQ. Trimming at V came to 5 bases and at J to 0 bases, leaving 9 bases not matched to a gene. This CDR3 comprises 17 residues. This chain's CDR3 is CASSPSTGGSSGNTIYF. As DNA, the CDR3 is TGTGCCAGCAGCCCCAGTACAGGGGGAAGCTCTGGAAACACCATATATTTT.

As for this clonotype: A much larger clone is a single base away; this may be a read error. The CDR3 does not close with the conserved phenylalanine or tryptophan, likely indicating a read error. The rearrangement uses TRBV4-1 and TRBJ2-7; perhaps TRBD1 as D (6 bases). There are 14 residues in the CDR3. Trimming cost V 3 bases and J 2 bases, with 11 bases left between them. Looked up from germline, CDR1 is MGHRA and CDR2 is YSYEKL. DNA of the CDR3: TGCGCCAGCAGCCAGGCAGGGGTTCCCTACGAGCAGTACTCC. It translates to CASSQAGVPYEQYS.

The table lists this clonotype with many counts. This chain connects TRBV7-9 to TRBJ2-1; D not resolved. The germline V and J ends were trimmed by 7 bases and 0 bases, with 13 bases remaining between them. There are 15 residues in the CDR3. Germline loops: CDR1 SEHNR, CDR2 FQNEAQ (reference sequence). The CDR3 is CASMLLSSSYNEQFF. For the CDR3, the DNA is TGTGCCAGCATGCTATTATCGAGCTCCTACAATGAGCAGTTCTTC.

This clonotype occurred many times. V is TRBV18 and J is TRBJ1-6; unclear D gene. The length of the CDR3 is 14 residues. From germline, CDR1 is KGHSH and CDR2 LQKENI. Trimming took off 2 bases at V and 7 bases at J, with 9 bases between the two ends. CDR3 in DNA: TGTGCCAGCTCACCAAACTACGGAAATTCACCCCTCCACTTT. Its translation: CASSPNYGNSPLHF. The whole variable domain, filled in from reference TRBV18 and TRBJ1-6, reads NAGVMQNPRHLVRRRGQEARLRCSPMKGHSHVYWYRQLPEEGLKFMVYLQKENIIDESGMPKERFSAEFPKEGPSILRIQQVVRGDSAAYFCASSPNYGNSPLHFGNGTRLTVT.

This clonotype was counted ten times or more. The J gene is TRBJ2-3, the V gene TRBV6-2 or TRBV6-3; 8 bases are a match to TRBD2. Germline V gene data show CDR1 as MNHEY and CDR2 as SVGEGT. This CDR3 contains 14 residues. Trimming at V came to 5 bases and at J to 5 bases, leaving 6 bases not matched to a gene. The CDR3 DNA is TGTGCCAGCAGTAGCGGGAGCATCGGAGATACGCAGTATTTT. Translating gives CASSSGSIGDTQYF.

This clonotype came up many times. The chain couples TRBV19 to TRBJ2-7, with 15 bases aligning to TRBD2. The CDR3 is 17 amino acids. Losses at the gene ends were 6 bases for V and 4 bases for J; bases not matched to a gene: 10. Germline values: CDR1 LNHDA, CDR2 SQIVND (reference sequence). CDR3 loop: CASSLAGLAGGPYEQYF. CDR3 DNA: TGTGCCAGTAGCCTCGCCGGACTAGCGGGAGGGCCATACGAGCAGTACTTC.

The rearrangement uses TRBV20-1 and TRBJ2-7; D may be TRBD2 (7 bases). CDR1 is DFQATT and CDR2 is SNEGSKA in the germline V gene (reference sequence). CDR3 size: 15 residues. V dropped 2 bases and J dropped 2 bases, with 16 bases sitting between them. CDR3: CSARYPGRGAYEQYF. CDR3 DNA: TGCAGTGCTAGATACCCGGGGAGGGGGGCCTACGAGCAGTACTTC.

This clonotype is medium-sized (0.01 to 0.1%) within its sample. The CDR3 sequence is CASSQEGAITFQETQYF. CDR3 sequence (DNA): TGCGCCAGCAGCCAGGAGGGGGCGATTACTTTCCAAGAGACCCAGTACTTC. The chain links TRBV4-1 to TRBJ2-5; D is possibly TRBD1 (7 bases). Looked up from germline, CDR1 is MGHRA and CDR2 is YSYEKL. Trimming removed 3 bases at V and 1 base at J, with 18 bases between. This CDR3 comprises 17 residues.

This clonotype was picked up a small number of times. The chain employs TRBV7-9 and TRBJ1-6, with D hard to call. V was cut by 8 bases and J by 7 bases, with 15 bases left in between. This CDR3 comprises 14 residues. Germline V gives CDR1 SEHNR, CDR2 FQNEAQ (reference sequence). The CDR3 DNA reads as TGTGCCAGCTCCGGGCGGCGTCAGAATTCACCCCTCCACTTT. Protein sequence: CASSGRRQNSPLHF.

This clonotype was detected ten times or more. CDR3 region: CSAPEGPINEKLFF. CDR3 nucleotide sequence: TGCAGTGCACCTGAGGGGCCCATTAATGAAAAACTGTTTTTT. This chain links TRBV20-1 with TRBJ1-4, with D tentatively TRBD1 (5 bases). Trimming stripped 6 bases from V and 4 bases from J, with 15 bases between. CDR1 is DFQATT, CDR2 SNEGSKA, per germline (reference sequence). The CDR3 consists of 14 residues.

This clonotype was detected ten times or more. The chain joins TRBV30 to TRBJ2-7, with TRBD2 identical over 12 bases. Germline V gives CDR1 GTSNPN, CDR2 SVGIG (reference sequence). The V gene end was trimmed by 0 bases and the J gene end by 2 bases; junction bases not matched to a gene: 8. The CDR3 is 17 amino acids. CDR3 amino acids: CAWSVFRTSGIPYEQYF. CDR3 DNA: TGTGCCTGGAGTGTATTTCGGACTAGCGGGATTCCCTACGAGCAGTACTTC.

This clonotype showed up just a few times. The chain combines TRBV6-4 with TRBJ2-2; 9 bases match TRBD2. This CDR3 is built from 17 residues. The germline CDR1 and CDR2 sequences are MRHNA and SNTAGT. V lost 2 bases and J lost 0; bases outside the gene matches: 4. This CDR3 is CASSDEASGANTGELFF. In DNA, the CDR3 is TGTGCCAGCAGTGACGAGGCTAGCGGGGCGAACACCGGGGAGCTGTTTTTT.

This clonotype appeared many times. The V call is TRBV6-5, the J call TRBJ1-6; D call uncertain. V dropped 0 bases and J dropped 14 bases, with 5 bases sitting between them. The CDR3 spans 11 residues. In germline, CDR1 is MNHEY, CDR2 SVGAGI. CDR3 nucleotide sequence: TGTGCCAGCAGTTACTCGGGCGCCCTCCACTTT. This translates into CASSYSGALHF.

Ten or more counts support this clonotype. The chain is built from TRBV7-9 and TRBJ2-7, with D perhaps TRBD1 (6 bases). Deletions cut 2 bases from V and 2 bases from J, with 10 bases between. The CDR3 totals 14 residues. Looked up from germline, CDR1 is SEHNR and CDR2 is FQNEAQ (reference sequence). CDR3 amino acids: CASSLKQGTYEQYF. As DNA, the CDR3 is TGTGCCAGCAGCTTAAAACAGGGCACCTACGAGCAGTACTTC.

Comments on this clonotype: A much bigger clone sits one base away, suggesting this may be a read error. The chain couples TRBV6-1 to TRBJ2-7; no clear D. Germline CDR1 and CDR2: MNHNS and SASEGT. This CDR3 spans 14 amino acids. The CDR3 DNA sequence: TGTGCCAGCAGTGACTTGCGGTCGTCATACGTGCAGTACTTC. Protein sequence: CASSDLRSSYVQYF.

This clonotype occurred many times. The chain employs TRBV7-2 and TRBJ2-7; D gene uncertain. With 1 base removed from V and 3 bases from J, the gap between germline ends came to 13 bases. Germline V gene lookup returns CDR1 SGHTA and CDR2 FQGNSA. The CDR3 extends over 15 amino acids. CDR3 residues: CASSLGDGGHYEQYF. The DNA of the CDR3 is TGTGCCAGCAGCTTAGGTGACGGCGGCCACTACGAGCAGTACTTC.

CDR3 coding DNA: TGTGCCAGCAGCTTCCCGGGACTAGCTTCTAGCACAGATACGCAGTATTTT. It encodes CASSFPGLASSTDTQYF. The rearrangement links TRBV11-2 to TRBJ2-3, with 9 positions matching TRBD2. The J segment lost 0 bases and the V segment lost 3 bases, leaving 7 bases of the junction unmatched. The length of the CDR3 is 17 residues. Germline CDR1 is SGHAT and CDR2 is FQNNGV.

This clonotype has a count of ten or more. This chain links TRBV27 with TRBJ2-7; TRBD1 might be the D (7 bases). There are 14 residues in the CDR3. The V gene lost 2 bases and the J gene lost 3 bases, with 11 bases spanning the gap. From germline, CDR1 is MNHEY and CDR2 SMNVEV (reference sequence). The DNA of the CDR3 is TGTGCCAGCAGTTTAACCAGGGGGGACTACGAGCAGTACTTC. It encodes CASSLTRGDYEQYF.

The sample holds many counts of this clonotype. The chain employs TRBV6-1 and TRBJ1-2; the match to TRBD1 covers 8 bases. The CDR3 length is 14 residues. The germline CDR1 and CDR2 sequences are MNHNS and SASEGT. Unmatched junction bases numbered 5, after V lost 4 bases and J lost 4 bases. The CDR3 sequence: CASSVGQGGYGYTF. In nucleotides, the CDR3 is TGTGCCAGCAGTGTCGGACAGGGCGGCTATGGCTACACCTTC.

This clonotype was seen at least ten times. V is TRBV2 and J is TRBJ1-2; D is ambiguous. The CDR3 extends over 15 amino acids. V was shortened by 7 bases and J by 4 bases, with 19 bases between the two germline ends. The germline gives CDR1 SNHLY, CDR2 FYNNEI. CDR3 bases: TGTGCCAGCAAAGAAGGTTTGGGCCAGCGCTATGGCTACACCTTC. Encoded protein: CASKEGLGQRYGYTF.

This clonotype was recorded a few times. The CDR3: CALVRATDTQYF. In DNA form, the CDR3 reads TGTGCACTAGTCCGGGCCACAGATACGCAGTATTTT. The rearrangement links TRBV30 to TRBJ2-3; perhaps TRBD2 as D (5 bases). From germline, CDR1 is GTSNPN and CDR2 SVGIG (reference sequence). CDR3 length equals 12 residues.

This clonotype appeared many times. The rearrangement joins TRBV27 to TRBJ1-6; D not resolved. V lost 4 bases to trimming and J lost 11 bases, with 9 bases between them. Per germline, CDR1 MNHEY and CDR2 SMNVEV (reference sequence). The CDR3 runs 12 residues. The CDR3 sequence is CASSYGEAPLHF. The DNA for the CDR3 is TGTGCCAGCAGTTACGGCGAGGCACCCCTCCACTTT.